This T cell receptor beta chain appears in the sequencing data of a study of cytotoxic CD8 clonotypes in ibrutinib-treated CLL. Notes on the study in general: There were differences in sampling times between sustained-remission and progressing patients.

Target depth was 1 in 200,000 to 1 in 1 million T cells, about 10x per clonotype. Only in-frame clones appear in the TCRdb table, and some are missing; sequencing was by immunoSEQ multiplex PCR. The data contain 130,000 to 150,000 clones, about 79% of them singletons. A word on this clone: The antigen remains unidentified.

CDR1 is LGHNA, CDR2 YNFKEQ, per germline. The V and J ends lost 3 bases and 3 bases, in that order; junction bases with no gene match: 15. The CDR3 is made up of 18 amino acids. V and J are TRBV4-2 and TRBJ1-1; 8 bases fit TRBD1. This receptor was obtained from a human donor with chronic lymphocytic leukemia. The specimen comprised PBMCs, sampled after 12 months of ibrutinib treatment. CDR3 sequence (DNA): TGTGCCAGCAGCCAGATTGTAGGGACAGGTGGTAGGTACACTGAAGCTTTCTTT. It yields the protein CASSQIVGTGGRYTEAFF.